This T cell receptor (beta chain) comes out of a study of blood T cells in healthy people across ages (dated by TCRdb to 2015 to 2017). With regard to the full study: Template switching captured roughly one uniquely barcoded TCR beta cDNA molecule per two T cells in model experiments. The study measured age-related changes in TCR beta repertoire diversity using deep sequencing normalized with unique cDNA molecular identifiers. Donors were grouped into four age groups: young (average 16 years), middle-aged (under 40), aged (roughly 67) and long-lived (just over 80). Using the same blood draw, the study looked at two additional independent replicas of 1 million unique cDNA reads for two donors, one aged 18 to 29 and the other aged 80 or older. The study at large found these results: A strong correlation was found between observed TCR beta diversity and the percentage of naive T cells measured by flow cytometry. As age increased, observed TCR beta diversity per million T cells dropped in a roughly linear way, and a significant reduction was already evident by age roughly 36. Conclusive comparison of naive and antigen-experienced compartments was prevented by the profiling of bulk unsorted PBMCs. Estimates of total diversity based on one million sequenced T cells were considered lower bounds and underestimates. Because donor CMV infection status was unknown, age-related changes in expanded clonotypes were potentially confounded. Compared with the aged group, more naive CD4+ T cells, fewer expanded clones and increased TCR diversity were shown by the long-lived group, suggesting age selection.

As to this clonotype: The antigen this receptor binds is unknown. Per-nucleotide qualities are absent, and no much larger clonotype sits a single base away.

The donors were some 39 Caucasian individuals from Russia, aged roughly 6 to 100 years, who were systemically healthy. Each donor gave approximately 10 milliliters of peripheral blood, collected into EDTA-treated Vacutainer tubes. Ficoll-Paque density-gradient centrifugation was used to isolate PBMCs, with at least 6.5 million per sample. Total RNA, at least 6 micrograms per sample, was extracted from PBMCs with Trizol reagent. Naive CD45RAhigh/CD27high T cell percentages were measured by flow cytometry on a PBMC aliquot from every donor. Including the terminal cysteine and phenylalanine, the CDR3 comprises 12 residues. This entry keeps only the CDR3 DNA: 36 bases, framed from base 1. CDR1 SQVTM and CDR2 ANQGSEA are derived from the germline V gene. After removal of 6 bases from V and 3 bases from J, the junction retains 5 bases not matched to a gene. Library construction relied on 5' RACE. Sequenced on an Illumina HiSeq 2500. A second 7 to 11 cycle PCR used a sample-barcoded 5' primer and a J-beta primer mix. Each TCR beta cDNA molecule received a unique molecular identifier from a template-switch 5' adaptor carrying 12 random nucleotides. Each sample yielded at least 2.5 million CDR3-containing paired-end reads. All of the RNA was converted into first-strand cDNA using the Mint cDNA synthesis kit, with a TRBC-specific oligonucleotide serving as the primer. Following uracil-DNA glycosylase treatment, a first 18-cycle PCR with universal primers M1SS and BC2_uni_R was performed on all cDNA. As for the original processing: Normalization of each sample was performed by random selection of 1 million high-quality reads, each carrying a distinct molecular identifier. Instead of being binned into consensus sequences, reads that shared molecular identifiers were thrown out. MiTCR, set to a Q25 quality threshold and the strictest error-elimination algorithm, was used for CDR3 identification, clonotype clustering and error correction. A nonparametric unseen species model with Euler transformation was used to estimate lower-bound total TCR beta diversity. TCRdb's own reprocessing of the public reads used fastp at Q25 and MiXCR and kept productive beta chains. All rows with the same CDR3 protein become a single entry with the most common DNA and genes. What appears here as the V and J calls and clone size reflects TCRdb's work, not the paper's. The sample table contains under 1,100,000 distinct CDR3 sequences; only one count was recorded for less than 25% of them. Approximately 0.71% of the sample comes from the top ten.

These data were also reused for a study on T cells of mothers and their children. As the second study states: Nine systemically healthy Caucasian individuals, comprising three mothers and their six children, were included as donors. cDNA synthesis consumed the entire amount of extracted RNA, loaded at about 1.5 ug RNA in each 15 ul reaction. In the second PCR, the M1S primer added sample barcodes and 2-4 random nucleotides. Each mother yielded over 8.5 million TCR beta CDR3 reads and each child roughly 3 million reads. In both related and unrelated pairs, thymic selection shapes the output of TCR recombination in a similar way, with inherited differences having only a minor effect. Normalized repertoire overlap was always found to be slightly, but never significantly, higher in related mother-child pairs than in unrelated mother-child pairs. No persistent microchimeric T cell clones were found, with a detection sensitivity of approximately 94 clones per million clonotypes. To look for features that set related mother-child pairs apart from unrelated individuals, the researchers ran deep NGS to compare the TCR beta repertoires of mothers and children. The mean age was about 37 +/- 4 years for the mothers and approximately 11 +/- 4 years for the children. After adapters were ligated using NEBNext reagents, the libraries underwent 100+100 nt paired-end sequencing on an Illumina HiSeq 2000. To prevent cross-contamination, the mother and child libraries were prepared one month apart and sequenced in separate runs. Each donor had between about 450,000 and 2,100,000 distinct TCR beta clonotypes identified. Naive TCR beta clonotypes were estimated from low-frequency clonotypes matched to each donor's FACS-determined naive share, without sorting.

This chain is built from TRBV29-1 and TRBJ2-7; TRBD2 matches 7 bases in the middle. The sequenced sample was blood. This sequence originates from a girl aged 2-10 years in good health. The CDR3 amino acid sequence is: CSVSGTDYEQYF. The bases read TGCAGCGTGAGCGGGACCGACTACGAGCAGTACTTC.